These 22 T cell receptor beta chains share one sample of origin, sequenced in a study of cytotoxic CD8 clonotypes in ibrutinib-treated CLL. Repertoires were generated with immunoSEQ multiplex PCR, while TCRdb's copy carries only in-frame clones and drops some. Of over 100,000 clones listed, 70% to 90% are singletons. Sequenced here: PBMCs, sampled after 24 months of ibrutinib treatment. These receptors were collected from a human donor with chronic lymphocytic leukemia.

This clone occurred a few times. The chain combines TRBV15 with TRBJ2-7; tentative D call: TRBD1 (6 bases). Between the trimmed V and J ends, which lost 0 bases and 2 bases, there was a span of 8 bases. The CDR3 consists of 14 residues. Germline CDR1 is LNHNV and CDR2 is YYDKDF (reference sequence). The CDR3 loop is CATSRETGPYEQYF. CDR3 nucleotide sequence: TGTGCCACCAGCAGAGAGACAGGCCCCTACGAGCAGTACTTC.

The CDR3 is CSVRLAGGRRDNEQFF. The CDR3 DNA is TGCAGCGTCCGACTAGCGGGGGGGCGTCGGGACAATGAGCAGTTCTTC. The V gene is TRBV29-1, the J gene TRBJ2-1; 14 nucleotides agree with TRBD2. V shed 6 bases and J 5 bases; nucleotides not matched to a gene: 9. Germline V gene lookup returns CDR1 SQVTM and CDR2 ANQGSEA. The CDR3 sequence is 16 residues long.

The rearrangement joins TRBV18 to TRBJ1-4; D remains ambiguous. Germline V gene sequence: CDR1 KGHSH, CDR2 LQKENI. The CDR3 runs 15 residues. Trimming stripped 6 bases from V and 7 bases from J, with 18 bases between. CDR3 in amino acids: CASSASEAASEKLFF. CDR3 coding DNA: TGTGCCAGCTCGGCGTCGGAGGCGGCTAGTGAAAAACTGTTTTTT.

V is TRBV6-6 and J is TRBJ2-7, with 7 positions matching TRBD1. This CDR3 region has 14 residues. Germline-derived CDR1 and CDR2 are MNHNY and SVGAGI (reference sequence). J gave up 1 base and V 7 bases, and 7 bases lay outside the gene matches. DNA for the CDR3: TGTGCCAGCAAGTATAGGGACAGATCCTACGAGCAGTACTTC. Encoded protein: CASKYRDRSYEQYF.

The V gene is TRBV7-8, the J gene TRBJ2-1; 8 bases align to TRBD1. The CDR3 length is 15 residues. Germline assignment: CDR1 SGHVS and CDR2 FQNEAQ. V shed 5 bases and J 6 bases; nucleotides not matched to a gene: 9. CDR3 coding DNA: TGTGCCAGCAGCAAACGAGACAGGGGCGGCAATGAGCAGTTCTTC. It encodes CASSKRDRGGNEQFF.

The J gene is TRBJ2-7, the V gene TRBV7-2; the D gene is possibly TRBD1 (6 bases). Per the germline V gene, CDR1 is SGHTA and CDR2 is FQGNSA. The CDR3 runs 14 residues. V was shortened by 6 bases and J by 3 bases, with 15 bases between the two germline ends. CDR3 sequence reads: CASRSLGGSYEQYF. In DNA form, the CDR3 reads TGTGCCAGCAGGAGTTTAGGGGGAAGCTACGAGCAGTACTTC.

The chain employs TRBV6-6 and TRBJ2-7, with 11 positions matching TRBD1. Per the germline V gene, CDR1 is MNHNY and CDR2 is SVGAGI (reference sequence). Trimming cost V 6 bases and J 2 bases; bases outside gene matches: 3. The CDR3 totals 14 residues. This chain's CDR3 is CASRAGQGAYEQYF. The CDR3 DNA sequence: TGTGCCAGCAGAGCGGGACAGGGGGCCTACGAGCAGTACTTC.

The CDR3 region is CASSTSPGTTQYF. The CDR3 DNA reads TGTGCCAGCAGCACAAGCCCCGGGACAACCCAGTACTTC. V and J are TRBV7-3 and TRBJ2-5; D might be TRBD1 (6 bases). Germline CDR1 and CDR2: SGHTA and FQGTGA. V was shortened by 5 bases and J by 8 bases, with 15 bases between the two germline ends. CDR3 length: 13 amino acids.

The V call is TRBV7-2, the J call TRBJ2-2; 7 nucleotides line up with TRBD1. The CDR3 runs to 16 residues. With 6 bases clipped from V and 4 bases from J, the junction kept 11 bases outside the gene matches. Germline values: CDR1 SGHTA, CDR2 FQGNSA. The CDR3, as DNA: TGTGCCAGCAGTACCTTCCTAGGGGGCGGCACCGGGGAGCTGTTTTTT. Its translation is CASSTFLGGGTGELFF.

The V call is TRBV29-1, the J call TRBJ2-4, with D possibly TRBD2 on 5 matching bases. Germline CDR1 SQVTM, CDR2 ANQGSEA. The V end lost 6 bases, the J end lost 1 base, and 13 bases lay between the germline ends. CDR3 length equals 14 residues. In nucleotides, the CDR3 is TGCAGCGTGCCCCATCGGGGTGCCAAAAACATTCAGTACTTC. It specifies CSVPHRGAKNIQYF.

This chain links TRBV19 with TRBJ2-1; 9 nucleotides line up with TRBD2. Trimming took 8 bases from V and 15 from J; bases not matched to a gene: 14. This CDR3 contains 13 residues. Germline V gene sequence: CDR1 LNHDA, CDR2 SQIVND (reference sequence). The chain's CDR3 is CASGLAGPLLLFF. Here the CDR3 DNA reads TGTGCCAGTGGGCTAGCGGGGCCCCTACTACTGTTCTTC.

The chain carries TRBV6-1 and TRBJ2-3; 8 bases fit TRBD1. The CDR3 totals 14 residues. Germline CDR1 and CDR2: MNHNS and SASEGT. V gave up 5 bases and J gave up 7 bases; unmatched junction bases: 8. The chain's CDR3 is CASSKDRVENTQYF. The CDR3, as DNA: TGTGCCAGCAGTAAGGACAGGGTGGAGAATACGCAGTATTTT.

The CDR3 region is CASSEFPLAGSGYTF. Written as DNA, the CDR3 is TGTGCCAGCAGTGAATTTCCGTTGGCAGGCTCAGGCTACACCTTC. The chain recombines TRBV2 with TRBJ1-2, with D unresolved. The CDR3 is 15 amino acids. V was trimmed by 2 bases and J by 8 bases, leaving 18 bases between them. CDR1 is SNHLY, CDR2 FYNNEI, per germline.

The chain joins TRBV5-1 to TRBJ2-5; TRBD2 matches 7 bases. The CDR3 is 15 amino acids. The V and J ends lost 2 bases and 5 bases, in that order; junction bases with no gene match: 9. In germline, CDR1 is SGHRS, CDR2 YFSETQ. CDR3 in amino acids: CASSFGGSGGETQYF. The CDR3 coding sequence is TGCGCCAGCAGCTTCGGCGGGAGTGGTGGTGAGACCCAGTACTTC. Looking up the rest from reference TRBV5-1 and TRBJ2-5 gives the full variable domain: KAGVTQTPRYLIKTRGQQVTLSCSPISGHRSVSWYQQTPGQGLQFLFEYFSETQRNKGNFPGRFSGRQFSNSRSEMNVSTLELGDSALYLCASSFGGSGGETQYFGPGTRLLVL.

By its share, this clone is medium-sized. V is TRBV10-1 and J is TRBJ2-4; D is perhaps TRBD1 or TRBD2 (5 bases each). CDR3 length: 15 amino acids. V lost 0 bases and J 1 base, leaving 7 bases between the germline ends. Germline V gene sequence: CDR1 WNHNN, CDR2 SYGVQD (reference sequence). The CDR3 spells CASSESWGAKNIQYF. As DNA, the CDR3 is TGCGCCAGCAGTGAGTCCTGGGGGGCCAAAAACATTCAGTACTTC.

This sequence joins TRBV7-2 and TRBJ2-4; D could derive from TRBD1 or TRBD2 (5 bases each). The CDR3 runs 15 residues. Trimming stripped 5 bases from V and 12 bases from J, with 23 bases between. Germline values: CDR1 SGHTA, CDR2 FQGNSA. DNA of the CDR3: TGTGCCAGCAGCCCCCCCGGGGCTACCACATCCAATCAGTACTTC. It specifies CASSPPGATTSNQYF.

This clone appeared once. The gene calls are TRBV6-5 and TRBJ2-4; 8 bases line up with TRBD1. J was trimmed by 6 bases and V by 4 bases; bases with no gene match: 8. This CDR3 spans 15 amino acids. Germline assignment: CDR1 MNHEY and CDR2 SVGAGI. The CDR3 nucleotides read TGTGCCAGCAGTTCCGGACAGGGTACGAGAAACATTCAGTACTTC. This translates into CASSSGQGTRNIQYF.

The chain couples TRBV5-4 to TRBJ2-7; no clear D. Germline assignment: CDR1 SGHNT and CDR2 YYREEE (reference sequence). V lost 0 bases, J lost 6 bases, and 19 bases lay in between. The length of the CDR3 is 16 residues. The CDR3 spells CASSLGQSFSITEQYF. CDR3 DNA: TGTGCCAGCAGCTTGGGACAAAGCTTCTCCATTACCGAGCAGTACTTC.

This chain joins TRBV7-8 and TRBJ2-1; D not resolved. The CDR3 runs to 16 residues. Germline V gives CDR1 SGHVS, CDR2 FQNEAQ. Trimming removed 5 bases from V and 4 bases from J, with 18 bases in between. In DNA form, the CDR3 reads TGTGCCAGCAGCCAAAACGTGGCGCAGCGTTACAATGAGCAGTTCTTC. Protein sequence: CASSQNVAQRYNEQFF.

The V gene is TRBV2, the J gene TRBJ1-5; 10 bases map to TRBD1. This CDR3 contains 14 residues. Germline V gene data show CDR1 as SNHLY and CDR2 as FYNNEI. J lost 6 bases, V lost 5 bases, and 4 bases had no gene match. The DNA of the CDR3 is TGTGCCAGCAGTCCCCGGACAGGGGGTCAGCCCCAGCATTTT. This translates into CASSPRTGGQPQHF.

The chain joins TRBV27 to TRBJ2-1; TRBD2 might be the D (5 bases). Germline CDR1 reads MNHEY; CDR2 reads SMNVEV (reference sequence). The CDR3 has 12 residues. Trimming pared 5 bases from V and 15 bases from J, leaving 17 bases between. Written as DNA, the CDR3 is TGTGCCAGCAGTGCCCGAACCGGGATCTCGTTCTTC. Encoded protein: CASSARTGISFF.

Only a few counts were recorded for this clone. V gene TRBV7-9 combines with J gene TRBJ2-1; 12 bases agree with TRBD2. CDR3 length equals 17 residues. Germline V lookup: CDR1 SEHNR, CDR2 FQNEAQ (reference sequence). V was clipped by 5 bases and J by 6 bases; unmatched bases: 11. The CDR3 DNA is TGTGCCAGCAGCCCCCCTAGCGGGAGGGCCTCGGGCAATGAGCAGTTCTTC. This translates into CASSPPSGRASGNEQFF. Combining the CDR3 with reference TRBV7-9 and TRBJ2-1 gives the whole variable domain DTGVSQNPRHKITKRGQNVTFRCDPISEHNRLYWYRQTLGQGPEFLTYFQNEAQLEKSRLLSDRFSAERPKGSFSTLEIQRTEQGDSAMYLCASSPPSGRASGNEQFFGPGTRLTVL.